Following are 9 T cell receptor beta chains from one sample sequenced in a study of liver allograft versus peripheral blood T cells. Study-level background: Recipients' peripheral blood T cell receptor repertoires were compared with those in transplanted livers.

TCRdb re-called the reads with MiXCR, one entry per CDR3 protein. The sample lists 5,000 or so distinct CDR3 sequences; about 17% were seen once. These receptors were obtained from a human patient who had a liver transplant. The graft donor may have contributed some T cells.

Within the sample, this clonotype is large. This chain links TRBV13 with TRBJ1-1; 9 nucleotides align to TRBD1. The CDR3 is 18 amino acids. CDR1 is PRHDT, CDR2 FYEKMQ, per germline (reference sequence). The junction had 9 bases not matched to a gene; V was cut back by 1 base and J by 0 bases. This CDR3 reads CASSLVVGTGMMNTEAFF. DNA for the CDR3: TGTGCCAGCAGCTTAGTAGTCGGGACAGGGATGATGAACACTGAAGCTTTCTTT.

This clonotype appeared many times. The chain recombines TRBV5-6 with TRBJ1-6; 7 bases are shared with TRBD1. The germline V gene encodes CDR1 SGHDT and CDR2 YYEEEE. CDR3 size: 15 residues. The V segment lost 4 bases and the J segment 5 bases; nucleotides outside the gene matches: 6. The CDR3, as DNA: TGTGCCAGCAGCGATGGGACAGCTAATAATTCACCCCTCCACTTT. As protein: CASSDGTANNSPLHF. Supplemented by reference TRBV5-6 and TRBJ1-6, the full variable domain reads DAGVTQSPTHLIKTRGQQVTLRCSPKSGHDTVSWYQQALGQGPQFIFQYYEEEERQRGNFPDRFSGHQFPNYSSELNVNALLLGDSALYLCASSDGTANNSPLHFGNGTRLTVT.

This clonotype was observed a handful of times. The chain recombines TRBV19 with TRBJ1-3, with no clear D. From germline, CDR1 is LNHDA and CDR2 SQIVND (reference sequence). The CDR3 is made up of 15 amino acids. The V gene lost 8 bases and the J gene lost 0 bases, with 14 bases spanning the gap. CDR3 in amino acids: CASANFRVSGNTIYF. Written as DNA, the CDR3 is TGTGCCAGTGCCAATTTCAGAGTCTCTGGAAACACCATATATTTT.

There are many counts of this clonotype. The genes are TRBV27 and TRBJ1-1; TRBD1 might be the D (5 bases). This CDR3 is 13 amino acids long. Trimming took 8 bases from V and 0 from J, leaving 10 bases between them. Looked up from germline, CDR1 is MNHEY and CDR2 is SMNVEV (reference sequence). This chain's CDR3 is CASGRDLNTEAFF. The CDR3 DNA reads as TGTGCCAGCGGCAGGGATTTGAACACTGAAGCTTTCTTT.

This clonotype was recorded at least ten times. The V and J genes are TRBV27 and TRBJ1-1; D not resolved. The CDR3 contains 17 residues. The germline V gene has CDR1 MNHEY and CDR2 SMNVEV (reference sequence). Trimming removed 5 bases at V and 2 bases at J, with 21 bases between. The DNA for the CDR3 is TGTGCCAGCAGTGCCGAGCCCCTTATCCAGGTCAACACTGAAGCTTTCTTT. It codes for CASSAEPLIQVNTEAFF.

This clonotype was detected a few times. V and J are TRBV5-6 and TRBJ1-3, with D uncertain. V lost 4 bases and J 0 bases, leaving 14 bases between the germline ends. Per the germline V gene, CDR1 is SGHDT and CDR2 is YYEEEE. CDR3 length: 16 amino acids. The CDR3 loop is CASSPADGASGNTIYF. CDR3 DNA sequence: TGTGCCAGCAGCCCCGCCGACGGTGCCTCTGGAAACACCATATATTTT.

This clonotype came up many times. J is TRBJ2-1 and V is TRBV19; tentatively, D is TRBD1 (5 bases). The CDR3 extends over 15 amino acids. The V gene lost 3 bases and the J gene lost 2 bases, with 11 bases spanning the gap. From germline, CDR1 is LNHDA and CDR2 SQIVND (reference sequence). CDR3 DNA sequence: TGTGCCAGTAGTATCACAGGCCAGCCCTACAATGAGCAGTTCTTC. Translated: CASSITGQPYNEQFF.

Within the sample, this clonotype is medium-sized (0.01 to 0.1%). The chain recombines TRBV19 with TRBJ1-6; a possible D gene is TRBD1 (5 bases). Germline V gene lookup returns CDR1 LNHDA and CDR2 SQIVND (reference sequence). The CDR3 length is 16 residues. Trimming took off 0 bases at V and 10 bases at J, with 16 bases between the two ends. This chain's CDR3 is CASSIDREGRSSPLHF. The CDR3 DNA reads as TGTGCCAGTAGTATAGATCGTGAGGGGAGGAGCTCACCCCTCCACTTT.

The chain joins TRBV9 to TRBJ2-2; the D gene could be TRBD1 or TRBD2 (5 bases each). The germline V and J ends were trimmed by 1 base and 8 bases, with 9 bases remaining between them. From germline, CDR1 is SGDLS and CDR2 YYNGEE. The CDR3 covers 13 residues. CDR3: CASSVIGGGELFF. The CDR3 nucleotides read TGTGCCAGCAGCGTAATTGGGGGTGGGGAGCTGTTTTTT. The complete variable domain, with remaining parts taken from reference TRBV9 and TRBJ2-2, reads DSGVTQTPKHLITATGQRVTLRCSPRSGDLSVYWYQQSLDQGLQFLIQYYNGEERAKGNILERFSAQQFPDLHSELNLSSLELGDSALYFCASSVIGGGELFFGEGSRLTVL.